These 30 T cell receptor beta chains came from one sample sequenced in a study of cytomegalovirus exposure and HLA in healthy donors. Primers: 60 Vbeta forward and 13 Jbeta reverse. Sequencing used immunoSEQ multiplex PCR; TCRdb keeps in-frame clones, though not all of them. Of roughly 98,000 clones listed, roughly 70% are singletons. Sequenced: PBMCs. The source of these receptors is a man in his fifties in good health and CMV-seronegative.

The chain links TRBV7-3 to TRBJ2-2; D is perhaps TRBD1 (6 bases). V was cut by 4 bases and J by 0 bases, with 12 bases left in between. CDR1 and CDR2 from the germline V gene are SGHTA and FQGTGA. The CDR3 spans 16 residues. The DNA for the CDR3 is TGTGCCAGCAGCTCTCCGACAGGAGCGAACACCGGGGAGCTGTTTTTT. Translated: CASSSPTGANTGELFF.

The V gene is TRBV4-1, the J gene TRBJ1-6, with 7 bases fitting TRBD1. Germline assignment: CDR1 MGHRA and CDR2 YSYEKL. This CDR3 has 15 residues. V was pared by 0 bases and J by 11 bases, with 7 bases of the junction left unmatched. The CDR3 sequence: CASSQDYRGRAPLHF. In nucleotides, the CDR3 is TGCGCCAGCAGCCAAGACTACAGGGGCAGGGCACCCCTCCACTTT.

The chain employs TRBV28 and TRBJ2-7; D perhaps matches TRBD2 (5 bases). This CDR3 has 14 residues. In germline, CDR1 is MDHEN, CDR2 SYDVKM. Trimming cost V 6 bases and J 1 base, with 13 bases left between them. The CDR3 region is CASRSHAGSYEQYF. CDR3 DNA sequence: TGTGCCAGCAGATCCCATGCGGGTTCCTACGAGCAGTACTTC.

V is TRBV5-4 and J is TRBJ2-1; TRBD2 aligns across 9 bases. Germline-derived CDR1 and CDR2 are SGHNT and YYREEE (reference sequence). The V segment lost 3 bases and the J segment 10 bases; nucleotides outside the gene matches: 2. The CDR3 extends over 12 amino acids. Written as DNA, the CDR3 is TGTGCCAGCAGCTCTAGCGGGACAGAGCAGTTCTTC. Encoded protein: CASSSSGTEQFF. The whole variable domain, remainder taken from reference TRBV5-4 and TRBJ2-1, is ETGVTQSPTHLIKTRGQQVTLRCSSQSGHNTVSWYQQALGQGPQFIFQYYREEENGRGNFPPRFSGLQFPNYSSELNVNALELDDSALYLCASSSSGTEQFFGPGTRLTVL.

This clone has only a few counts. This CDR3 reads CASSFGRGYTDTQYF. The CDR3 DNA reads TGTGCCAGCAGCTTTGGGCGGGGCTACACAGATACGCAGTATTTT. V usage is TRBV5-4 and J usage is TRBJ2-3, with D maybe TRBD2 (6 bases). Germline V gene data show CDR1 as SGHNT and CDR2 as YYREEE (reference sequence). CDR3 length: 15 amino acids. Between the trimmed V and J ends, which lost 2 bases and 2 bases, there was a span of 12 bases.

The chain recombines TRBV19 with TRBJ2-1, with 7 bases aligning to TRBD1. With 5 bases clipped from V and 2 bases from J, the junction kept 6 bases outside the gene matches. Germline V lookup: CDR1 LNHDA, CDR2 SQIVND (reference sequence). CDR3 length: 15 residues. In DNA, the CDR3 is TGTGCCAGTAGTTCGTCAGGGGGACCCTACAATGAGCAGTTCTTC. This sequence encodes CASSSSGGPYNEQFF.

This chain connects TRBV15 to TRBJ2-3; a possible D gene is TRBD1 (5 bases). CDR1 is LNHNV, CDR2 YYDKDF, per germline (reference sequence). Trimming pared 0 bases from V and 4 bases from J, leaving 8 bases between. This CDR3 has 14 amino acids. The chain's CDR3 is CATSRDRVADTQYF. Here the CDR3 DNA reads TGTGCCACCAGCAGAGACAGGGTTGCAGATACGCAGTATTTT.

The gene calls are TRBV2 and TRBJ1-1; D unclear. Trimming left V 3 bases short and J 1 base short, with 9 bases between. The CDR3 spans 14 residues. CDR1 and CDR2 from the germline V gene are SNHLY and FYNNEI. The CDR3 protein is CASSDGFGNTEAFF. The CDR3 DNA reads as TGTGCCAGCAGTGACGGGTTCGGGAACACTGAAGCTTTCTTT.

This chain uses TRBV13 with TRBJ2-6; 13 bases fit TRBD2. Per the germline V gene, CDR1 is PRHDT and CDR2 is FYEKMQ (reference sequence). This CDR3 is 18 amino acids long. The V gene end was trimmed by 5 bases and the J gene end by 3 bases; junction bases not matched to a gene: 7. This CDR3 reads CASSREGLAGYGANVLTF. For the CDR3, the DNA is TGTGCCAGCAGCCGCGAGGGACTAGCGGGGTATGGGGCCAACGTCCTGACTTTC.

This chain joins TRBV7-9 and TRBJ1-4; D perhaps matches TRBD1 (6 bases). CDR1 SEHNR and CDR2 FQNEAQ come from the germline V gene (reference sequence). Between the trimmed V and J ends, which lost 3 bases and 3 bases, there was a span of 14 bases. CDR3 size: 16 residues. The CDR3: CASSFWTVTSNEKLFF. Written as DNA, the CDR3 is TGTGCCAGCAGCTTCTGGACAGTGACGTCTAATGAAAAACTGTTTTTT.

V usage is TRBV5-1 and J usage is TRBJ1-1; maybe TRBD1 (6 bases). Trimming cost V 4 bases and J 10 bases, with 23 bases left between them. CDR3 size: 15 residues. Germline CDR1 reads SGHRS; CDR2 reads YFSETQ. The CDR3 sequence is CASSVGAEGWSGAFF. The CDR3 DNA sequence: TGCGCCAGCAGCGTGGGGGCTGAGGGATGGTCTGGAGCTTTCTTT.

This clone was seen only a few times. This rearrangement joins TRBV5-1 to TRBJ2-2; 7 positions agree with TRBD1. The V segment lost 4 bases and the J segment 3 bases; nucleotides outside the gene matches: 9. This CDR3 comprises 16 residues. Germline loops: CDR1 SGHRS, CDR2 YFSETQ. In nucleotides, the CDR3 is TGCGCCAGCAGCGGGCCGGGACAGAGAGACACCGGGGAGCTGTTTTTT. The encoded protein is CASSGPGQRDTGELFF.

V is TRBV30 and J is TRBJ1-2; 9 bases agree with TRBD1. V gave up 4 bases and J gave up 2 bases; unmatched junction bases: 5. The CDR3 spans 14 residues. Germline V gives CDR1 GTSNPN, CDR2 SVGIG (reference sequence). CDR3 sequence reads: CAWKTGTGNYGYTF. CDR3 bases: TGTGCCTGGAAGACCGGGACAGGGAACTATGGCTACACCTTC.

The chain links TRBV28 to TRBJ2-3, with 13 bases aligning to TRBD2. Per the germline V gene, CDR1 is MDHEN and CDR2 is SYDVKM. There are 17 residues in the CDR3. The V and J ends lost 3 bases and 2 bases, in that order; junction bases with no gene match: 5. The CDR3 spells CASSFLGLAGATDTQYF. For the CDR3, the DNA is TGTGCCAGCAGTTTCCTCGGACTAGCGGGGGCCACAGATACGCAGTATTTT.

The J gene is TRBJ1-1, the V gene TRBV5-1, with a possible D match to TRBD1 (5 bases). Per the germline V gene, CDR1 is SGHRS and CDR2 is YFSETQ. V gave up 4 bases and J gave up 1 base, with 11 bases separating them. CDR3 length equals 14 residues. CDR3 amino acids: CASSQPQGNTEAFF. The CDR3 coding sequence is TGCGCCAGCAGCCAACCCCAGGGGAACACTGAAGCTTTCTTT.

The genes are TRBV5-1 and TRBJ2-5, with D tentatively TRBD1 (6 bases). Trimming pared 1 base from V and 5 bases from J, leaving 18 bases between. The CDR3 runs to 16 residues. Looked up from germline, CDR1 is SGHRS and CDR2 is YFSETQ. The CDR3 nucleotides read TGCGCCAGCAGCTTGCAACCAGTACAGGGAGCGGAGACCCAGTACTTC. Translated, it gives CASSLQPVQGAETQYF.

The V gene is TRBV5-1, the J gene TRBJ2-7, with 10 bases identical to TRBD2. The CDR3 has 15 residues. Germline V gene lookup returns CDR1 SGHRS and CDR2 YFSETQ. Trimming took 3 bases from V and 0 from J; bases not matched to a gene: 3. The CDR3 DNA is TGCGCCAGCAGCTACGGACTAGCGGTCTCCTACGAGCAGTACTTC. Its protein product is CASSYGLAVSYEQYF.

The chain is built from TRBV14 and TRBJ2-3; 11 nucleotides line up with TRBD2. This CDR3 is 15 amino acids long. V gave up 0 bases and J gave up 5 bases; unmatched junction bases: 1. Per germline, CDR1 SGHDN and CDR2 FVKESK. The DNA for the CDR3 is TGTGCCAGCAGCCAAGAACTAGCGGGGGAAGATACGCAGTATTTT. This translates into CASSQELAGEDTQYF.

Only a few counts were recorded for this clone. V and J are TRBV6-6 and TRBJ2-5; 8 nucleotides line up with TRBD1. This CDR3 region has 14 residues. Germline V gives CDR1 MNHNY, CDR2 SVGAGI (reference sequence). The trim removed 5 bases at V and 5 bases at J, leaving 7 bases unmatched. CDR3: CASSPQGVGETQYF. The CDR3 nucleotides are TGTGCCAGCAGTCCACAGGGGGTGGGGGAGACCCAGTACTTC.

The rearrangement uses TRBV28 and TRBJ2-7; 8 bases agree with TRBD1. Per the germline V gene, CDR1 is MDHEN and CDR2 is SYDVKM. This CDR3 is 17 amino acids long. V was pared by 0 bases and J by 2 bases, with 9 bases of the junction left unmatched. CDR3 coding DNA: TGTGCCAGCAGTTTATGGGTGTTGGGGACAGGCACCTACGAGCAGTACTTC. Amino acids: CASSLWVLGTGTYEQYF.

The chain recombines TRBV5-1 with TRBJ2-2; 8 bases align to TRBD1. Germline V gene data show CDR1 as SGHRS and CDR2 as YFSETQ. The V and J ends lost 0 bases and 2 bases, in that order; junction bases with no gene match: 6. CDR3 length: 17 amino acids. The CDR3 bases are TGCGCCAGCAGCTTGGCCGTTGCAGGGGGCAACACCGGGGAGCTGTTTTTT. Translating it yields CASSLAVAGGNTGELFF. The variable domain in full, completed from reference TRBV5-1 and TRBJ2-2, reads KAGVTQTPRYLIKTRGQQVTLSCSPISGHRSVSWYQQTPGQGLQFLFEYFSETQRNKGNFPGRFSGRQFSNSRSEMNVSTLELGDSALYLCASSLAVAGGNTGELFFGEGSRLTVL.

V and J are TRBV18 and TRBJ2-7, with 10 bases aligning to TRBD1. J gave up 5 bases and V 3 bases, and 1 base lay outside the gene matches. In germline, CDR1 is KGHSH, CDR2 LQKENI. There are 13 residues in the CDR3. The CDR3 sequence: CASSPGQGDEQYF. For the CDR3, the DNA is TGTGCCAGCTCACCCGGACAGGGGGACGAGCAGTACTTC.

The chain combines TRBV2 with TRBJ1-5; the D gene is possibly TRBD1 (6 bases). V dropped 6 bases and J dropped 6 bases, with 18 bases sitting between them. Germline CDR1 is SNHLY and CDR2 is FYNNEI. The length of the CDR3 is 15 residues. CDR3 in DNA: TGTGCCAGCAGAAACCCATTGACAGGCAGTCAGCCCCAGCATTTT. Translated: CASRNPLTGSQPQHF.

J is TRBJ2-7 and V is TRBV5-4; tentative D call: TRBD1 (6 bases). Looked up from germline, CDR1 is SGHNT and CDR2 is YYREEE (reference sequence). The length of the CDR3 is 15 residues. V was clipped by 4 bases and J by 0 bases, with 14 bases between them. The DNA of the CDR3 is TGTGCCAGCAGCCAGGGGTCGCGGAACTCCTACGAGCAGTACTTC. Protein: CASSQGSRNSYEQYF.

This sequence joins TRBV5-1 and TRBJ1-6; D perhaps matches TRBD1 (5 bases). Germline loops: CDR1 SGHRS, CDR2 YFSETQ. This CDR3 is 14 amino acids long. V was shortened by 2 bases and J by 5 bases, with 8 bases between the two germline ends. CDR3 DNA sequence: TGCGCCAGCAGCTTCAACAGGAATAATTCACCCCTCCACTTT. As protein: CASSFNRNNSPLHF. Variable domain in full (rest from reference TRBV5-1 and TRBJ1-6): KAGVTQTPRYLIKTRGQQVTLSCSPISGHRSVSWYQQTPGQGLQFLFEYFSETQRNKGNFPGRFSGRQFSNSRSEMNVSTLELGDSALYLCASSFNRNNSPLHFGNGTRLTVT.

V usage is TRBV15 and J usage is TRBJ1-2; TRBD1 might be the D (5 bases). The CDR3 has 14 amino acids. Per the germline V gene, CDR1 is LNHNV and CDR2 is YYDKDF (reference sequence). The V end lost 1 base, the J end lost 0 bases, and 6 bases lay between the germline ends. CDR3 DNA sequence: TGTGCCACCAGCAGAGCGACAGCTAACTATGGCTACACCTTC. Residues: CATSRATANYGYTF.

This chain links TRBV7-9 with TRBJ1-2, with a possible D match to TRBD1 (5 bases). This CDR3 contains 14 residues. Germline V gene sequence: CDR1 SEHNR, CDR2 FQNEAQ (reference sequence). The V end was cut by 3 bases, the J end by 3 bases, with 11 bases between. CDR3 coding DNA: TGTGCCAGCAGCTTTCTAGGGGAAGACTATGGCTACACCTTC. Protein sequence: CASSFLGEDYGYTF.

V gene TRBV7-6 combines with J gene TRBJ2-1, with 8 bases lining up with TRBD2. Germline-derived CDR1 and CDR2 are SGHVS and FNYEAQ. Trimming cost V 2 bases and J 12 bases; bases outside gene matches: 12. There are 15 residues in the CDR3. CDR3 DNA: TGTGCCAGCAGCTTATCAGTAGCGGGGCCCCAGGGGCAGTTCTTC. Residues: CASSLSVAGPQGQFF.

The V gene is TRBV9, the J gene TRBJ2-1; 11 bases map to TRBD1. CDR3 length equals 15 residues. The germline V gene has CDR1 SGDLS and CDR2 YYNGEE. Trimming at V came to 0 bases and at J to 7 bases, leaving 3 bases not matched to a gene. Here the CDR3 DNA reads TGTGCCAGCAGCGTAGGGGACAGGGGGAGTAATGAGCAGTTCTTC. It translates to CASSVGDRGSNEQFF.

This clone has more than one count but fewer than ten. V usage is TRBV27 and J usage is TRBJ2-5; TRBD2 matches 8 bases. CDR3 size: 15 residues. CDR1 and CDR2 (germline): MNHEY, SMNVEV (reference sequence). V was pared by 5 bases and J by 2 bases, with 7 bases of the junction left unmatched. The CDR3 sequence is CASSVPSGGQETQYF. CDR3 sequence (DNA): TGTGCCAGCAGTGTACCCTCGGGGGGGCAAGAGACCCAGTACTTC.